This T cell receptor (beta chain) was sequenced for a study of response to subunit inactivated influenza vaccine. Study conclusions and caveats: Authors proposed each seasonal influenza vaccination draws in few new T cells.

From the RT-PCR reads, TCRdb called clonotypes with MiXCR, one entry per CDR3 protein. The profile shows some 520,000 distinct CDR3 sequences, about 15% of them singletons. The germline gives CDR1 SNHLY, CDR2 FYNNEI. The CDR3 is 14 amino acids. V lost 7 bases and J lost 0, with 11 bases in between. As concerns this clonotype: Its antigen is not identified.

The input for sequencing was CD4+ T cells sorted from PBMCs, taken less than 30 months after vaccination. This clonotype originated in a man aged 45 to 70 who received an inactivated influenza vaccine. V gene TRBV2 combines with J gene TRBJ2-3; D is ambiguous. The CDR3 nucleotides are TGTGCCAGCAAGAGTTGGGTTAGCACAGATACGCAGTATTTT. Protein sequence: CASKSWVSTDTQYF.